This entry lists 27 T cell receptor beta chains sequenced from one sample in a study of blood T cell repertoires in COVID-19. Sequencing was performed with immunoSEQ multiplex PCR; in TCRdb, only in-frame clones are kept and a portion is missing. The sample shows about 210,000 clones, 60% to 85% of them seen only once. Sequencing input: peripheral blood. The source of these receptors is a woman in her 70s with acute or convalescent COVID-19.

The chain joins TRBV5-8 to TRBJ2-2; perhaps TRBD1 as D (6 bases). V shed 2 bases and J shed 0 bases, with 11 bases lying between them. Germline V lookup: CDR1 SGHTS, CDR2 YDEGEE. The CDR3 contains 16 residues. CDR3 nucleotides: TGTGCCAGCAGCTTCCAGGGGCCGCCGAACACCGGGGAGCTGTTTTTT. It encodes CASSFQGPPNTGELFF.

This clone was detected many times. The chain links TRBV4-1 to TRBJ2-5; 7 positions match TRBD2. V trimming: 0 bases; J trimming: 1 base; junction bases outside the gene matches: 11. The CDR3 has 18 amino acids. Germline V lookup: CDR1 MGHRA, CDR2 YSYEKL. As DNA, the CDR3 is TGCGCCAGCAGCCAAGACGGGAGGAGGTCCACGGTCCAAGAGACCCAGTACTTC. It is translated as CASSQDGRRSTVQETQYF.

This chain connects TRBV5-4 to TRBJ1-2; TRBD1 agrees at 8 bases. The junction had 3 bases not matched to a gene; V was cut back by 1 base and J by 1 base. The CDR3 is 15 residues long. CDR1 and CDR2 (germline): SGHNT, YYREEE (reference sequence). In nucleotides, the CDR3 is TGTGCCAGCAGCTTGTCCGGACAGGGTAACTATGGCTACACCTTC. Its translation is CASSLSGQGNYGYTF.

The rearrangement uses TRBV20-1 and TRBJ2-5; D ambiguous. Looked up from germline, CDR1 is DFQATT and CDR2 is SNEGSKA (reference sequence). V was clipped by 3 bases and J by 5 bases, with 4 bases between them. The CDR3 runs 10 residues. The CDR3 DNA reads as TGCAGTGCTAGGAGGGAGACCCAGTACTTC. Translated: CSARRETQYF.

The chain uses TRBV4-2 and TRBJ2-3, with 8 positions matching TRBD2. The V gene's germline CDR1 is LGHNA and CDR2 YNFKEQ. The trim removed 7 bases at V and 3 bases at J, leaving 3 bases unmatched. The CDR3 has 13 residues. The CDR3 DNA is TGTGCCAGCAAACCTAGCGGGACAGATACGCAGTATTTT. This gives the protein CASKPSGTDTQYF.

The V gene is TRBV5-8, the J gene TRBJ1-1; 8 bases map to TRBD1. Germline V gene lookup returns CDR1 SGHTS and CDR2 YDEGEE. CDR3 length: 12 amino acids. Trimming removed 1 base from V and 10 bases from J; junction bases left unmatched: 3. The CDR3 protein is CASSLQGARAFF. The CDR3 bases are TGTGCCAGCAGCTTGCAGGGGGCTAGAGCTTTCTTT.

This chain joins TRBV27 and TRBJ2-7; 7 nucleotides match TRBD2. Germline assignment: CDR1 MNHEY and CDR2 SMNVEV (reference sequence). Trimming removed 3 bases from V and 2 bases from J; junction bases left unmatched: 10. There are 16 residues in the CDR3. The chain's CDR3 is CASSFWGGERTYEQYF. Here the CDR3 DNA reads TGTGCCAGCAGTTTTTGGGGAGGGGAGCGCACCTACGAGCAGTACTTC.

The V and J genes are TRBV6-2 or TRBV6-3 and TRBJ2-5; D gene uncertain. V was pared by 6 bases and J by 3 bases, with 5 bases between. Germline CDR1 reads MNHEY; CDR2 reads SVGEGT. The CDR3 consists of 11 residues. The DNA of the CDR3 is TGTGCCAGCAGCCCCGAAGAGACCCAGTACTTC. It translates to CASSPEETQYF.

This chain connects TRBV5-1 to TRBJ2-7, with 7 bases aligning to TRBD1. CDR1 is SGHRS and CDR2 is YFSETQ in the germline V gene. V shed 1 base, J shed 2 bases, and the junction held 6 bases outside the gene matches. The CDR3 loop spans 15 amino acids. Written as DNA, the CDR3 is TGCGCCAGCAGCTTGATCAGACAGGGTGCCTACGAGCAGTACGTC. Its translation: CASSLIRQGAYEQYV.

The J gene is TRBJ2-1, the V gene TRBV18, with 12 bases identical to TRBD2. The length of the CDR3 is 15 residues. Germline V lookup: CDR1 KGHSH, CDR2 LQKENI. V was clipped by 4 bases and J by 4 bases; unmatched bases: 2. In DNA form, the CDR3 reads TGTGCCAGCTCACGGACTAGCGGGGTATACAATGAGCAGTTCTTC. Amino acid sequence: CASSRTSGVYNEQFF.

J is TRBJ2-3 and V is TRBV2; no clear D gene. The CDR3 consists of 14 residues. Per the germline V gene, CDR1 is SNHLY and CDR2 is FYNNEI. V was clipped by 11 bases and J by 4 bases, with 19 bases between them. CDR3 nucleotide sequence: TGTGCCGACACCCCCAACTCCGGCGCAGATACGCAGTATTTT. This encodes CADTPNSGADTQYF. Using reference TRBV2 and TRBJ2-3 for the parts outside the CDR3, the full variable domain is EPEVTQTPSHQVTQMGQEVILRCVPISNHLYFYWYRQILGQKVEFLVSFYNNEISEKSEIFDDQFSVERPDGSNFTLKIRSTKLEDSAMYFCADTPNSGADTQYFGPGTRLTVL.

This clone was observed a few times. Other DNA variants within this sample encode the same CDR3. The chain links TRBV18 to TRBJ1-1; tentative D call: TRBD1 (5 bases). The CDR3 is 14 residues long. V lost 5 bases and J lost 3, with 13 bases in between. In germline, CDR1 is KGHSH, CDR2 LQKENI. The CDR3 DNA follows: TGTGCCAGCTCAGCGCAGGGAGGGGACACTGAAGCTTTCTTT. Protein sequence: CASSAQGGDTEAFF.

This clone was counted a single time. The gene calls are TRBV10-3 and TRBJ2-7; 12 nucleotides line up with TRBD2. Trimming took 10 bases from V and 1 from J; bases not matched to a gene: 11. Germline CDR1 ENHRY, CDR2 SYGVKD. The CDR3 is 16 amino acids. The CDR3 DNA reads TGTGCCACCGCACTAGCGGGGGGCGGGAAATCCTACGAGCAGTACTTC. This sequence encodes CATALAGGGKSYEQYF.

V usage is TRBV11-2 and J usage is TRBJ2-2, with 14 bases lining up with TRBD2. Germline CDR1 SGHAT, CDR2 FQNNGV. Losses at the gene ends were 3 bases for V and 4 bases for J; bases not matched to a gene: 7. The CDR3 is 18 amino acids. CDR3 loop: CASSLGLAGAPGTGELFF. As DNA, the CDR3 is TGTGCCAGCAGCTTGGGACTAGCGGGGGCCCCGGGCACCGGGGAGCTGTTTTTT.

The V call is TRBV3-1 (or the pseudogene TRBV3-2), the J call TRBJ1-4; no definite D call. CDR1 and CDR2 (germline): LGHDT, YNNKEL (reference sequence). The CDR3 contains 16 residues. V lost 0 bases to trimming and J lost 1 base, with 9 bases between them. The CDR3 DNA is TGTGCCAGCAGCCAAGACGGGAGAAGAACTAATGAAAAACTGTTTTTT. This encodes CASSQDGRRTNEKLFF.

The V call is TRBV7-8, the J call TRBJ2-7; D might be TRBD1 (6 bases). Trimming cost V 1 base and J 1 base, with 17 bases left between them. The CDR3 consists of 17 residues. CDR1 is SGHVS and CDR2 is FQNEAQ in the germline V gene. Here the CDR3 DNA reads TGTGCCAGCAGCTTAGATTTTCGGGGAGACAGGTCCTACGAGCAGTACTTC. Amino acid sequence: CASSLDFRGDRSYEQYF.

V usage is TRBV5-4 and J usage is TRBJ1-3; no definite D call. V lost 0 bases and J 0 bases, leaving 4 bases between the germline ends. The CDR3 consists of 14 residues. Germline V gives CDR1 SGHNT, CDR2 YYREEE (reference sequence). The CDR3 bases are TGTGCCAGCAGCTTGGACATCTCTGGAAACACCATATATTTT. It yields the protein CASSLDISGNTIYF.

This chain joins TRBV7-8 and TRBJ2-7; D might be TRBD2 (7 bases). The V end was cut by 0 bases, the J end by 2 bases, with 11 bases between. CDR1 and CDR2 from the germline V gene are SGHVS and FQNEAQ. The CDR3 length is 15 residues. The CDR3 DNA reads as TGTGCCAGCAGCTTAGCGGCGGGGGCCACCTACGAGCAGTACTTC. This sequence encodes CASSLAAGATYEQYF.

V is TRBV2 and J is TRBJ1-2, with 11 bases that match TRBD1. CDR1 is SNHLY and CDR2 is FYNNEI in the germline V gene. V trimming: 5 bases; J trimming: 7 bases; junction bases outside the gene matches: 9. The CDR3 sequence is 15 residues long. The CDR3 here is CASSYFGQGAAGYTF. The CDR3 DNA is TGTGCCAGCAGTTACTTCGGACAGGGGGCCGCTGGCTACACCTTC. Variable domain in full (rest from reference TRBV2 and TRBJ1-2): EPEVTQTPSHQVTQMGQEVILRCVPISNHLYFYWYRQILGQKVEFLVSFYNNEISEKSEIFDDQFSVERPDGSNFTLKIRSTKLEDSAMYFCASSYFGQGAAGYTFGSGTRLTVV.

The CDR3: CASSHGGLVYETQYF. The CDR3 nucleotides read TGTGCCAGCAGCCACGGAGGACTAGTCTACGAGACCCAGTACTTC. This rearrangement joins TRBV14 to TRBJ2-5, with TRBD2 matching 7 bases. The V gene's germline CDR1 is SGHDN and CDR2 FVKESK. CDR3 length equals 15 residues. The V and J ends lost 3 bases and 5 bases, in that order; junction bases with no gene match: 9.

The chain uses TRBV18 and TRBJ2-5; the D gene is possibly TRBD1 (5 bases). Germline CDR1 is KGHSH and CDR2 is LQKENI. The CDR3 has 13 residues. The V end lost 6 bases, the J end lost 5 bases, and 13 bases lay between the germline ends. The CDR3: CASSQGVTETQYF. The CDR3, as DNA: TGTGCCAGCTCTCAAGGGGTGACGGAGACCCAGTACTTC. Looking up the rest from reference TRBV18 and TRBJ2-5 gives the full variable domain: NAGVMQNPRHLVRRRGQEARLRCSPMKGHSHVYWYRQLPEEGLKFMVYLQKENIIDESGMPKERFSAEFPKEGPSILRIQQVVRGDSAAYFCASSQGVTETQYFGPGTRLLVL.

CDR3 region: CATEPGQQETQYF. CDR3 DNA: TGTGCCACCGAACCGGGACAGCAAGAGACCCAGTACTTC. The V call is TRBV10-3, the J call TRBJ2-5; TRBD1 aligns across 7 bases. CDR1 and CDR2 from the germline V gene are ENHRY and SYGVKD. CDR3 size: 13 residues. The V gene end was trimmed by 10 bases and the J gene end by 2 bases; junction bases not matched to a gene: 7.

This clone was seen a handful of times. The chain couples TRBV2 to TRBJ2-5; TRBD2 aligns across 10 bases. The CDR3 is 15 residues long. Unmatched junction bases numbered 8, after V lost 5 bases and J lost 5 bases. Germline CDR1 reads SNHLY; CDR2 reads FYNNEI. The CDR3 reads CASSLLAGMIETQYF. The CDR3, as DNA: TGTGCCAGCAGTTTACTAGCGGGGATGATTGAGACCCAGTACTTC.

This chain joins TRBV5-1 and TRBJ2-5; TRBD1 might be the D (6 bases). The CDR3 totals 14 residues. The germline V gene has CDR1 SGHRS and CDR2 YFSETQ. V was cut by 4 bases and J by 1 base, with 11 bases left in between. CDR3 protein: CASSQGPTQETQYF. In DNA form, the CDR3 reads TGCGCCAGCAGCCAGGGGCCCACCCAAGAGACCCAGTACTTC.

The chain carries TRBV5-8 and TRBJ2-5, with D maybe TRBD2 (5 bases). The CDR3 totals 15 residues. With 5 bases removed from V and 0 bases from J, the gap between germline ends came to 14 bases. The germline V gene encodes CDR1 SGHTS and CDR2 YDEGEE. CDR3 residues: CASSADSGYQETQYF. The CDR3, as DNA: TGTGCCAGCAGTGCCGACTCGGGATACCAAGAGACCCAGTACTTC.

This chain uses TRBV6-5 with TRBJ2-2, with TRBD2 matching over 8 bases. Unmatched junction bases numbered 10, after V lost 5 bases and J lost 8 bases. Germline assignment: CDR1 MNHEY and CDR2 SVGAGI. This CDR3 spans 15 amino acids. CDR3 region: CASSSGGAFGGELFF. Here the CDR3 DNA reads TGTGCCAGCAGTAGCGGGGGTGCGTTTGGGGGGGAGCTGTTTTTT.

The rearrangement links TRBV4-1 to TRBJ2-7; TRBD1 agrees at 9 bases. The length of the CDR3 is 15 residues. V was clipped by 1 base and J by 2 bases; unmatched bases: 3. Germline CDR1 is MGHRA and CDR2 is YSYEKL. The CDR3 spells CASSQGQGGTYEQYF. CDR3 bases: TGCGCCAGCAGCCAAGGACAGGGGGGAACCTACGAGCAGTACTTC.